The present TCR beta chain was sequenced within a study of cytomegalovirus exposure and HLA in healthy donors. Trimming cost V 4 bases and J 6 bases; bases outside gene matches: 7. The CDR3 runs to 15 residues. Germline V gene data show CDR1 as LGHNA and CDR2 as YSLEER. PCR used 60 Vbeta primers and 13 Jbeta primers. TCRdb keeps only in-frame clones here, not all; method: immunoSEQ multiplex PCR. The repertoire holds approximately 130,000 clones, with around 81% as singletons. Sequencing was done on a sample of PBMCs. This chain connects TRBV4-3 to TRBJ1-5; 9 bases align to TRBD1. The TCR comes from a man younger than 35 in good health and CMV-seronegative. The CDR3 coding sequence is TGCGCCAGCAGCCCTCGGGCGGGACAGGGTCAGCCCCAGCATTTT. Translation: CASSPRAGQGQPQHF.